The entry below gives a single T cell receptor (beta chain) sequence along with its context. Its antigen is not identified. The entry originates in a study of T cells in Graves' hyperthyroidism and ophthalmopathy. Study-wide results and limits: Most clonotypes expanded in the thyroid (above 0.001) were also present in blood.

There were TCR beta CDR3 regions amplified from RNA transcripts. In the first-round RT-PCR of the TCR CDR3, the HTBI primer set was used. TCRdb recomputed calls from the multiplex PCR reads with MiXCR, one row per CDR3 protein. The table lists around 700,000 distinct CDR3 sequences, roughly a sixth of them singletons. Germline V gene sequence: CDR1 LGHNA, CDR2 YNFKEQ. Trimming took 0 bases from V and 0 from J, leaving 12 bases between them. CDR3 length: 16 residues. The clonotype originates from a woman aged 45-59 years with Graves' hyperthyroidism that later progressed to Graves' ophthalmopathy. The sequencing input was blood. The chain is built from TRBV4-2 and TRBJ2-7, with D possibly TRBD2 on 6 matching bases. Written as DNA, the CDR3 is TGTGCCAGCAGCCAAGAAGGAGGGGCCCCCTCCTACGAGCAGTACTTC. It translates to CASSQEGGAPSYEQYF.